The 32 T cell receptor beta chains below were found in one sample sequenced in a study of blood T cells in healthy people across ages. Alongside a J-beta primer mix, a sample-barcoded 5' primer served in a second PCR lasting about 6 to 12 cycles. TCRdb re-called the 5' RACE reads through MiXCR, storing one row per CDR3 protein. The profile shows 1.5 million to 2 million distinct CDR3 sequences, 28% of them singletons. The sequenced sample consisted of blood. These receptors all stem from a woman between 25 and 40 years old in good health.

This clonotype has just a few counts. The J gene is TRBJ2-2, the V gene TRBV6-4, with D uncertain. The germline V gene has CDR1 MRHNA and CDR2 SNTAGT. The CDR3 totals 15 residues. Trimming shortened V by 0 bases and J by 1 base, and 6 bases separated the two germline ends. Here the CDR3 reads CASSDSGENTGELFF. DNA of the CDR3: TGTGCCAGCAGTGACTCTGGGGAGAACACCGGGGAGCTGTTTTTT.

This clonotype was seen just once. The V gene is TRBV20-1, the J gene TRBJ2-7, with D perhaps TRBD2 (5 bases). Trimming stripped 6 bases from V and 2 bases from J, with 14 bases between. The germline CDR1 and CDR2 sequences are DFQATT and SNEGSKA (reference sequence). The CDR3 totals 13 residues. The CDR3 DNA sequence: TGCAGTGCCTCGAGCGGCCCCACCTACGAGCAGTACTTC. It codes for CSASSGPTYEQYF.

There are many counts of this clonotype. The chain couples TRBV5-1 to TRBJ2-5, with 8 nucleotides matching TRBD1. V trimming: 0 bases; J trimming: 4 bases; junction bases outside the gene matches: 5. From germline, CDR1 is SGHRS and CDR2 YFSETQ. The CDR3 runs 15 residues. In DNA, the CDR3 is TGCGCCAGCAGCTTGGCAGGGGGCAAGGGAGAGACCCAGTACTTC. Translated: CASSLAGGKGETQYF.

CDR3 amino acids: CASSRGLAGIQLITDTQYF. The CDR3 nucleotides read TGTGCCAGCAGCCGGGGACTAGCGGGGATCCAACTAATCACAGATACGCAGTATTTT. The V call is TRBV6-1, the J call TRBJ2-3; 13 positions match TRBD2. The V and J ends lost 6 bases and 2 bases, in that order; junction bases with no gene match: 14. CDR1 MNHNS and CDR2 SASEGT come from the germline V gene. The CDR3 sequence is 19 residues long.

The chain combines TRBV5-4 with TRBJ1-6; D remains ambiguous. The CDR3 totals 15 residues. V lost 4 bases and J 4 bases, leaving 12 bases between the germline ends. Per the germline V gene, CDR1 is SGHNT and CDR2 is YYREEE (reference sequence). In DNA, the CDR3 is TGTGCCAGCAGCCCGGAGAGGGTTTATAATTCACCCCTCCACTTT. This gives the protein CASSPERVYNSPLHF. Full variable domain (outside the CDR3, taken from reference TRBV5-4 and TRBJ1-6): ETGVTQSPTHLIKTRGQQVTLRCSSQSGHNTVSWYQQALGQGPQFIFQYYREEENGRGNFPPRFSGLQFPNYSSELNVNALELDDSALYLCASSPERVYNSPLHFGNGTRLTVT.

This chain uses TRBV4-3 with TRBJ1-2; no clear D gene. Germline values: CDR1 LGHNA, CDR2 YSLEER. Trimming stripped 1 base from V and 3 bases from J, with 6 bases between. This CDR3 is built from 13 residues. In DNA, the CDR3 is TGCGCCAGCAGCCAAGCTGAGCACTATGGCTACACCTTC. Amino acids: CASSQAEHYGYTF.

This chain uses TRBV28 with TRBJ1-2; 8 bases align to TRBD1. The CDR3 spans 15 residues. CDR1 and CDR2 (germline): MDHEN, SYDVKM. The V segment lost 4 bases and the J segment 3 bases; nucleotides outside the gene matches: 7. Written as DNA, the CDR3 is TGTGCCAGCAGTTCACAGGGGGTGGGCCACTATGGCTACACCTTC. Encoded protein: CASSSQGVGHYGYTF.

This clonotype was observed a few times. The V gene is TRBV12-3 or TRBV12-4, the J gene TRBJ2-7, with 13 positions matching TRBD2. The CDR3 has 15 residues. The J segment lost 3 bases and the V segment lost 8 bases, leaving 7 bases of the junction unmatched. The CDR3 region has the DNA TGTGCCAGCGGTGGGACTAGCGGGATCATCTACGAGCAGTACTTC. It specifies CASGGTSGIIYEQYF.

The chain combines TRBV21-1 with TRBJ1-2. TRBV21-1 is assigned pseudogene status. The CDR3 has 15 residues. CDR3 sequence: CASSIPKTGNYGYTF. CDR3 nucleotides: TGTGCCAGCAGCATTCCTAAGACGGGGAACTATGGCTACACCTTC.

This clonotype has just a few counts. This chain joins TRBV5-1 and TRBJ2-3; D is uncertain. Germline V gene lookup returns CDR1 SGHRS and CDR2 YFSETQ. This CDR3 spans 16 amino acids. V was trimmed by 0 bases and J by 2 bases, leaving 13 bases between them. CDR3 bases: TGCGCCAGCAGCTTGGGAGGAACCGTAAACACAGATACGCAGTATTTT. Translated, it gives CASSLGGTVNTDTQYF.

Concerning this clonotype: An end of the junction does not agree with germline; a read error may underlie this. The chain links TRBV11-2 to TRBJ2-4, with TRBD2 identical over 7 bases. The DNA end favors TRBJ2-7, so the J call may be wrong. The germline gives CDR1 SGHAT, CDR2 FQNNGV. This CDR3 comprises 14 residues. The DNA for the CDR3 is TGTGTCAGCAGCTTCACTAGCGACGCCTACGAGCAGTACTTC. Its translation: CVSSFTSDAYEQYF.

A few counts support this clonotype. The V gene is TRBV28, the J gene TRBJ2-5; 8 nucleotides align to TRBD2. In germline, CDR1 is MDHEN, CDR2 SYDVKM. CDR3 size: 15 residues. The ends lost 11 bases at V and 0 bases at J; junction bases unmatched: 11. CDR3 DNA: TGTGCCTGCACCCGCGGGGGGAGGTACCAAGAGACCCAGTACTTC. It is translated as CACTRGGRYQETQYF.

This clonotype has ten or more counts. V is TRBV10-1 and J is TRBJ2-3; D might be TRBD1 (7 bases). This CDR3 is 15 amino acids long. With 10 bases removed from V and 5 bases from J, the gap between germline ends came to 22 bases. Germline-derived CDR1 and CDR2 are WNHNN and SYGVQD (reference sequence). CDR3 residues: CATSRGDSRLDTQYF. In DNA form, the CDR3 reads TGCGCCACTTCAAGGGGGGACAGCAGGTTAGATACGCAGTATTTT.

At least ten counts were recorded for this clonotype. The chain combines TRBV5-5 with TRBJ2-7; D is possibly TRBD1 (6 bases). V lost 4 bases, J lost 7 bases, and 15 bases lay in between. CDR3 length: 13 amino acids. The V gene's germline CDR1 is SGHKS and CDR2 YYEKEE (reference sequence). The CDR3 DNA reads as TGTGCCAGCAGCCCCACAGGGCTAGAGGAGCAGTACTTC. It codes for CASSPTGLEEQYF.

This clonotype has more than one count but fewer than ten. The rearrangement joins TRBV15 to TRBJ1-6; D remains unclear. The CDR3 loop spans 14 amino acids. Per germline, CDR1 LNHNV and CDR2 YYDKDF (reference sequence). The V end lost 4 bases, the J end lost 9 bases, and 13 bases lay between the germline ends. The CDR3 region is CATSTGSAISPLHF. Written as DNA, the CDR3 is TGTGCCACCAGCACGGGCAGTGCGATTTCACCCCTCCACTTT.

This clonotype was seen a few times. Mismatch with germline at one junction end may stem from a read error. The gene calls are TRBV20-1 and TRBJ2-1; D is ambiguous. This CDR3 spans 12 amino acids. The V gene's germline CDR1 is DFQATT and CDR2 SNEGSKA (reference sequence). The CDR3 nucleotides read TGCAGTGCTAGAGGGTTCTACGATGAGCAGTTCTTC. Protein sequence: CSARGFYDEQFF.

This clonotype was recorded at least ten times. The chain employs TRBV5-1 and TRBJ2-7; the D gene could be TRBD1 or TRBD2 (5 bases each). V lost 4 bases and J lost 4, with 12 bases in between. Germline CDR1 and CDR2: SGHRS and YFSETQ. The CDR3 is 13 residues long. The CDR3, as DNA: TGCGCCAGCAGCGGGGGAAACTTATACGAGCAGTACTTC. It codes for CASSGGNLYEQYF.

This clonotype has only a few counts. The chain links TRBV29-1 to TRBJ2-1; 9 nucleotides line up with TRBD1. The V gene end was trimmed by 2 bases and the J gene end by 2 bases; junction bases not matched to a gene: 4. The CDR3 length is 15 residues. Per germline, CDR1 SQVTM and CDR2 ANQGSEA. CDR3 coding DNA: TGCAGCGTTGAAACATGGACAGGGGCCTACAATGAGCAGTTCTTC. It is translated as CSVETWTGAYNEQFF.

The rearrangement uses TRBV2 and TRBJ2-7; TRBD2 matches 14 bases. The CDR3 consists of 16 residues. Germline lookup yields CDR1 SNHLY and CDR2 FYNNEI. J lost 5 bases, V lost 6 bases, and 9 bases had no gene match. The CDR3 coding sequence is TGTGCCAGCAGCGAGACTAGCGGGGGGGTGAACCACGAGCAGTACTTC. Protein sequence: CASSETSGGVNHEQYF.

The V and J genes are TRBV6-6 and TRBJ2-5, with 9 nucleotides matching TRBD1. The DNA end favors TRBJ2-7, so the J call may be wrong. This CDR3 is 15 amino acids long. The germline CDR1 and CDR2 sequences are MNHNY and SVGAGI (reference sequence). CDR3: CASSEPGQGRREQYF. CDR3 sequence (DNA): TGTGCCAGCAGCGAACCGGGACAGGGCCGCCGCGAGCAGTACTTC.

The chain joins TRBV20-1 to TRBJ1-2; D unclear. V was clipped by 6 bases and J by 8 bases, with 16 bases between them. Per germline, CDR1 DFQATT and CDR2 SNEGSKA (reference sequence). The CDR3 loop spans 12 amino acids. CDR3 loop: CSALGASEGYTF. As DNA, the CDR3 is TGCAGTGCCCTTGGAGCATCGGAGGGCTACACCTTC.

This chain connects TRBV21-1 to TRBJ2-1; TRBD2, the table's D call, lacks a check against the DNA. TRBV21-1 is given as a pseudogene. This CDR3 is built from 18 residues. CDR3 bases: TGTGCTAGCAGCGAACCCTTACTTAGCGGGAGGGCCAAGGGTGAGCAGTTCTTC. This codes for CASSEPLLSGRAKGEQFF.

Concerning this clonotype: At one end, the junction sequence differs from germline, possibly due to a read error. The CDR3 sequence: CASRQVPVDEQFF. In DNA, the CDR3 is TGCGCCAGCCGCCAAGTTCCTGTCGATGAGCAGTTCTTC. The chain recombines TRBV4-3 with TRBJ2-1; no definite D call. This CDR3 has 13 residues. CDR1 and CDR2 (germline): LGHNA, YSLEER.

Note on this clonotype: One end of the junction fails to match germline, which may point to a read error. The rearrangement uses TRBV6-8 and TRBJ2-7, with a tentative D call TRBD1 (6 bases). The better agreement between TRBJ2-5 and the DNA end casts doubt on the J call. Germline CDR1 is MNHGY and CDR2 is SAAAGT. The CDR3 is made up of 14 amino acids. CDR3 loop: CACSLRGKRETQYF. The CDR3, as DNA: TGTGCCTGCAGTCTAAGGGGGAAACGGGAGACCCAGTACTTC.

In regard to this clonotype: Germline and junction disagree at one end, which may indicate a read error. This chain connects TRBV3-1 to TRBJ1-2; no definite D call. The CDR3 sequence is 12 residues long. Germline loops: CDR1 LGHDT, CDR2 YNNKEL (reference sequence). The CDR3 bases are TGTGCCATCAGCGTCCGGGAGCATGGCTACACCTTC. Translated, it gives CAISVREHGYTF.

This clonotype was found a few times. The rearrangement links TRBV5-1 to TRBJ2-1; 7 bases agree with TRBD1. Germline CDR1 SGHRS, CDR2 YFSETQ. CDR3 length: 15 amino acids. V trimming: 0 bases; J trimming: 4 bases; junction bases outside the gene matches: 4. The CDR3 reads CASSLEGATYNEQFF. The CDR3 nucleotides are TGCGCCAGCAGCTTGGAGGGGGCCACTTACAATGAGCAGTTCTTC.

A single count supports this clonotype. This may be a read error, as it is one base from a much larger clone. The chain is built from TRBV29-1 and TRBJ1-2, with 11 bases fitting TRBD1. The germline V gene encodes CDR1 SQVTM and CDR2 ANQGSEA. The CDR3 extends over 14 amino acids. CDR3: CNVGQGAVDYGYTF. CDR3 nucleotide sequence: TGCAACGTAGGACAGGGGGCAGTTGACTATGGCTACACCTTC.

This clonotype has at least ten counts. In nucleotides, the CDR3 is TGCGCCAGCAGTGAGTTGAGGACCCAGTACTTC. This gives the protein CASSELRTQYF. The V call is TRBV10-2, the J call TRBJ2-5; D is undetermined. From germline, CDR1 is WSHSY and CDR2 SAAADI. Between the trimmed V and J ends, which lost 1 base and 7 bases, there was a span of 4 bases. The CDR3 loop spans 11 amino acids.

The chain recombines TRBV5-1 with TRBJ2-4, with D possibly being TRBD2 (6 bases). The J call may be mistaken, given a closer DNA end match to TRBJ2-7. Germline V gene sequence: CDR1 SGHRS, CDR2 YFSETQ. The CDR3 totals 15 residues. CDR3 loop: CASSPGMGGEYEQYF. The CDR3 DNA reads TGCGCCAGCAGCCCGGGAATGGGCGGGGAATACGAGCAGTACTTC.

The CDR3, as DNA: TGTGCCAGCAGCTCAGATCAGGGGGTCAATGAAAAACTGTTTTTT. This sequence encodes CASSSDQGVNEKLFF. The V call is TRBV7-3, the J call TRBJ1-4; 7 positions agree with TRBD1. Germline V lookup: CDR1 SGHTA, CDR2 FQGTGA. This CDR3 comprises 15 residues. Losses at the gene ends were 4 bases for V and 5 bases for J; bases not matched to a gene: 7.

The V gene is TRBV19, the J gene TRBJ2-7; possibly TRBD1 for D (7 bases). The CDR3 extends over 15 amino acids. Germline CDR1 reads LNHDA; CDR2 reads SQIVND (reference sequence). Trimming took off 6 bases at V and 0 bases at J, with 15 bases between the two ends. The CDR3 loop is CASRRTEGASYEQYF. Written as DNA, the CDR3 is TGTGCCAGTAGGCGGACGGAGGGGGCCTCCTACGAGCAGTACTTC.

The V gene is TRBV27, the J gene TRBJ2-1; D remains unclear. The germline gives CDR1 MNHEY, CDR2 SMNVEV (reference sequence). This CDR3 contains 15 residues. Trimming stripped 3 bases from V and 0 bases from J, with 9 bases between. CDR3 bases: TGTGCCAGCAGTTTCAGGCGATACTCCTACAATGAGCAGTTCTTC. Amino acids: CASSFRRYSYNEQFF.